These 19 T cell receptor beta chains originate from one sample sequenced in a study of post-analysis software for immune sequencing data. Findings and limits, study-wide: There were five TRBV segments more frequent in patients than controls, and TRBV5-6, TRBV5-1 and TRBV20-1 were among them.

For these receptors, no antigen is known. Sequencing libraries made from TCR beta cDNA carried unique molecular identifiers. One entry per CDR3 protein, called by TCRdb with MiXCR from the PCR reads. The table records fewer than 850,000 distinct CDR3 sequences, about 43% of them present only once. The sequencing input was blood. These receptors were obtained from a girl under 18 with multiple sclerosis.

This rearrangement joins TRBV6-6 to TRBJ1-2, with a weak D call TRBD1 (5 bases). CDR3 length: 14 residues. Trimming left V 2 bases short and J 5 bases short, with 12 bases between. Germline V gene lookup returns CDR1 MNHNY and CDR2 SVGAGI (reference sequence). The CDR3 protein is CASSYAGGVYGYTF. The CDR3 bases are TGTGCCAGCAGTTACGCAGGAGGGGTTTATGGCTACACCTTC.

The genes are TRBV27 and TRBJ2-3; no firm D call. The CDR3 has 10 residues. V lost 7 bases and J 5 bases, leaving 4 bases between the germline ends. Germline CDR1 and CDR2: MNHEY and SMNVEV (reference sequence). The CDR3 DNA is TGTGCCAGCACAGGAGATACGCAGTATTTT. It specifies CASTGDTQYF.

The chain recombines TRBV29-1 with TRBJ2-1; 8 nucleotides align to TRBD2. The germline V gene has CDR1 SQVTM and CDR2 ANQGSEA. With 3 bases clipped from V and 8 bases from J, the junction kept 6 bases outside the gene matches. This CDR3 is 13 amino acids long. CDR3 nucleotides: TGCAGCGTTGACACGGGAGGGGACCATGAGCAGTTCTTC. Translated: CSVDTGGDHEQFF.

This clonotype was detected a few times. CDR3 loop: CASSYTGPGTDTQYF. The CDR3 nucleotides are TGTGCCAGCAGTTACACGGGACCGGGCACAGATACGCAGTATTTT. The chain combines TRBV6-5 with TRBJ2-3; D may correspond to TRBD1 or TRBD2 (5 bases each). The CDR3 loop spans 15 amino acids. Looked up from germline, CDR1 is MNHEY and CDR2 is SVGAGI. Trimming shortened V by 2 bases and J by 1 base, and 10 bases separated the two germline ends.

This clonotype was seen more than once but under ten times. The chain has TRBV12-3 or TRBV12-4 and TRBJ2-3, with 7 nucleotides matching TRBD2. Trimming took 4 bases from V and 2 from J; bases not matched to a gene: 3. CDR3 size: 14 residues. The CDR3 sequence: CASSWTRFTDTQYF. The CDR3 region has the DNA TGTGCCAGCAGTTGGACTAGATTCACAGATACGCAGTATTTT.

The CDR3 sequence: CASSGTGQGEGYIYGYTF. CDR3 DNA: TGTGCCAGCAGCGGAACAGGACAGGGTGAGGGATATATATATGGCTACACCTTC. J is TRBJ1-2 and V is TRBV9, with 8 bases that match TRBD1. Germline V gene lookup returns CDR1 SGDLS and CDR2 YYNGEE. The V gene end was trimmed by 3 bases and the J gene end by 5 bases; junction bases not matched to a gene: 18. The CDR3 extends over 18 amino acids.

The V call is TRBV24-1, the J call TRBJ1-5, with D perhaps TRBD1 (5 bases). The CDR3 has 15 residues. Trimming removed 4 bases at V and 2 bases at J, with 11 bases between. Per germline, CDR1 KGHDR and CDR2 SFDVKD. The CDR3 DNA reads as TGTGCCACCAGTGACCCGACAGCCCGCAATCAGCCCCAGCATTTT. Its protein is CATSDPTARNQPQHF.

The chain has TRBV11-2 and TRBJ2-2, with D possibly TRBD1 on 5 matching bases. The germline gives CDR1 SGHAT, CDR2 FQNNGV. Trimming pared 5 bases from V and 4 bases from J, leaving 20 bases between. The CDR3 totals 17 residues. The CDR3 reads CASSLPDTLLVTGELFF. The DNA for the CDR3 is TGTGCCAGCAGCCTACCGGACACTCTGCTGGTCACCGGGGAGCTGTTTTTT.

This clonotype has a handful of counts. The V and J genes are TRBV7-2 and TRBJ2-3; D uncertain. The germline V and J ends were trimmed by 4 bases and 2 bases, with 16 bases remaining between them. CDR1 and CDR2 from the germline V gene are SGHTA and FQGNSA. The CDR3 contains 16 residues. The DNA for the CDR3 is TGTGCCAGCAGCTCACGGACCCAGGATCACACAGATACGCAGTATTTT. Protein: CASSSRTQDHTDTQYF.

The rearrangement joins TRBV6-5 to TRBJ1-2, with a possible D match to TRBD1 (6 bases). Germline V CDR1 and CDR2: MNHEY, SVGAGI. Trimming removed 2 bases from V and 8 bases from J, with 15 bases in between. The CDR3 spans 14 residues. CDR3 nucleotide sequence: TGTGCCAGCAGTTACGATACCGGGACATGGGGCTACACCTTC. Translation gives CASSYDTGTWGYTF.

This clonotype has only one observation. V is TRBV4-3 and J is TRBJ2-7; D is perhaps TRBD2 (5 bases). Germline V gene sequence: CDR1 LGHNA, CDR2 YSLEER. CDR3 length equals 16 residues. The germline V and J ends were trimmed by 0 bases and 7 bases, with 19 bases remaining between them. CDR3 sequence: CASSQDSEHPLGEQYF. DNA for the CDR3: TGCGCCAGCAGCCAAGATAGCGAACATCCTTTGGGGGAGCAGTACTTC.

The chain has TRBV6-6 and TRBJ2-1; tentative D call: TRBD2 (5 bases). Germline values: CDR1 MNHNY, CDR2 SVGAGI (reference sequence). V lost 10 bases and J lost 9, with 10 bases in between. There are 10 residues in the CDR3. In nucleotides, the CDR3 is TGTGCCACCGAAGAGGGTGAGCAGTTCTTC. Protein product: CATEEGEQFF.

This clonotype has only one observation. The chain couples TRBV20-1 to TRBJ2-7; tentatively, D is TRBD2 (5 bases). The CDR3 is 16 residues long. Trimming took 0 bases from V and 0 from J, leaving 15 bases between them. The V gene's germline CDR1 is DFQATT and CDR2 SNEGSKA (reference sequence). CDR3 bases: TGCAGTGCTAGAGATAGCAGCGGAGGCGCCTCCTACGAGCAGTACTTC. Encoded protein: CSARDSSGGASYEQYF.

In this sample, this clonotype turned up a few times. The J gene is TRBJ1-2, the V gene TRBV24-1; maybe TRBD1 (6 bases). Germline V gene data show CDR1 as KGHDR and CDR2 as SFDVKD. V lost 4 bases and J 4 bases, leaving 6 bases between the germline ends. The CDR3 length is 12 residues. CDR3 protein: CATSEGGYGYTF. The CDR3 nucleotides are TGTGCCACCAGTGAAGGGGGCTATGGCTACACCTTC.

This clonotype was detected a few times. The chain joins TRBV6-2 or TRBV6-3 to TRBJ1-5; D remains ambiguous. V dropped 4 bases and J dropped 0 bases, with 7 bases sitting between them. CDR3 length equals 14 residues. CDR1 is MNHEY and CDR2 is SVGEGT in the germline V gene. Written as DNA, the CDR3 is TGTGCCAGCAGTTGGGTTTCTAGCAATCAGCCCCAGCATTTT. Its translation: CASSWVSSNQPQHF.

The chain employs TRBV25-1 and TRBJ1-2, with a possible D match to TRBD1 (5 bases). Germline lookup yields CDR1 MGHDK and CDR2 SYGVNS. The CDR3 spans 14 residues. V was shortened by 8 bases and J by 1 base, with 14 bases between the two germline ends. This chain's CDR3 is CASSQLGLNYGYTF. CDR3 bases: TGTGCCAGCTCCCAGTTGGGGCTTAACTATGGCTACACCTTC.

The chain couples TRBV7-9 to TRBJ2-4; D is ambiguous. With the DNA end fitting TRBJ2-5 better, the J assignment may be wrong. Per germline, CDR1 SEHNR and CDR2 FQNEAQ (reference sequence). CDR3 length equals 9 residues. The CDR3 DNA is TGTGCCCTATCCCCGACCCAGTACTTC. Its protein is CALSPTQYF.

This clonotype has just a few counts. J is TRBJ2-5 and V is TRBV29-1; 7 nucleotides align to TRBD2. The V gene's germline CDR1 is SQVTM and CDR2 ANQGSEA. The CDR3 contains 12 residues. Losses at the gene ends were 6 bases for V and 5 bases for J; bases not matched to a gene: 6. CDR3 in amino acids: CSVVGLWETQYF. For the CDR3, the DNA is TGCAGCGTGGTGGGACTATGGGAGACCCAGTACTTC.

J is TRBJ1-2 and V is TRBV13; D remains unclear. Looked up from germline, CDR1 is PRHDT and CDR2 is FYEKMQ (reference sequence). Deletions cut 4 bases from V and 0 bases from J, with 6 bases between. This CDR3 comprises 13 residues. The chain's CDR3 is CASSSEPNYGYTF. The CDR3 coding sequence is TGTGCCAGCAGCTCGGAACCTAACTATGGCTACACCTTC.